Listed below are T cell receptor beta chains from one sample, sequenced in a study of CD4+ T cells in melanoma. The table came from immunoSEQ multiplex PCR; TCRdb's copy has only in-frame clones and leaves some out. The top ten hold over 20% of the sample, which has about 6,700 clones, approximately 72% seen once. The specimen was cells from a culture (not recorded whether cultured in vitro). These receptors came from a human donor with melanoma. Each CDR3 is given with its conserved first and last residue. The D gene is left open where the match is weak. Clone size is stated in some rows and not others, as once, few, many or a class when expanded.

once TRBJ2-2 TRBV30 NA TGTGCCTGGAGTGTATTGGGATCAGGGGCCGGGGAGCTGTTTTTT CAWSVLGSGAGELFF
NA TRBJ2-1 TRBV7-3 NA TGTGCCAGCAGCTTAGGAGGGTCCAATGAGCAGTTCTTC CASSLGGSNEQFF
NA TRBJ2-1 TRBV7-3 TRBD2 TGTGCCAGCAGCTTAACGTTGGGGACTACCTACAATGAGCAGTTCTTC CASSLTLGTTYNEQFF
medium-sized TRBJ2-1 TRBV4-1 NA TGCGCCAGCAGCCGTCACCAGAGCGGGTCGTACAATGAGCAGTTCTTC CASSRHQSGSYNEQFF
NA TRBJ2-7 TRBV11-2 TRBD2 TGTGCCAGCAGCTTTACGCTAGCGGGGGAGGAGCAGTACTTC CASSFTLAGEEQYF
NA TRBJ2-7 TRBV6-2/TRBV6-3 NA TGTGCCAGCAGCAGCATGTCTCTCGAGCAGTACTTC CASSSMSLEQYF
once TRBJ2-7 TRBV7-9 TRBD1 TGTGCCAGCAGCTTAGACAGGGGCGAACCAGGGAAGCAGTACTTC CASSLDRGEPGKQYF
NA TRBJ1-6 TRBV28 NA TGTGCCAGCAGTCGGGACTATTCACCCCTCCACTTT CASSRDYSPLHF
medium-sized TRBJ1-2 TRBV29-1 NA TGCAGCGTGCCGCCGGACGGCATCTATAACTATGGCTACACCTTC CSVPPDGIYNYGYTF
few TRBJ1-3 TRBV5-1 NA TGCGCCAGCAGCTTGGCGTCCTCAAGCTCTGGAAACACCATATATTTT CASSLASSSSGNTIYF
NA TRBJ1-6 TRBV9 TRBD1 TGTGCCAGCAGCTCACAGGGGAAGGTTAATTCACCCCTCCACTTT CASSSQGKVNSPLHF
few TRBJ1-1 TRBV19 NA TGTGCCAGTAGTATAGGACTGCGGAAAGCTTTCTTT CASSIGLRKAFF
NA TRBJ1-3 TRBV28 NA TGTGCCAGCAGTTTACAGGCAGCTGGAAACACCATATATTTT CASSLQAAGNTIYF
NA TRBJ2-3 TRBV6-5 NA TGTGCCAGCAGACCCCAAGGGGGGGTTGGAGATACGCAGTATTTT CASRPQGGVGDTQYF
NA TRBJ1-1 TRBV6-6 NA TGTGCCAGCAGATCCGACACCCCGGGCACTGAAGCTTTCTTT CASRSDTPGTEAFF
NA TRBJ2-1 TRBV5-1 NA TGCGCCAGCATGGGCGGCGATGAGCAGTTCTTC CASMGGDEQFF
NA TRBJ2-1 TRBV28 TRBD2 TGTGCCAGCTTTAGCGGGGGGGGCGATGAGCAGTTCTTC CASFSGGGDEQFF
NA TRBJ2-4 TRBV28 NA TGTGCCAGCAGTCCCTCCGGGGGCCGCGGAAACATTCAGTACTTC CASSPSGGRGNIQYF
NA TRBJ2-5 TRBV15 TRBD2 TGTGCCACCAGCAATCGAGGACTAGCGGGGCGCCAAGAGACCCAGTACTTC CATSNRGLAGRQETQYF
NA TRBJ2-1 TRBV6-1 TRBD2 TGTGCCAGCAGTGAGATGCGGGGGGGTACTGAGCAGTTCTTC CASSEMRGGTEQFF
medium-sized TRBJ1-5 TRBV4-2 NA TGTGCCAGCAGCCAAGATAAAGGGCAGGCGGGTCAGCCCCAGCATTTT CASSQDKGQAGQPQHF
NA TRBJ1-6 TRBV9 TRBD1 TGTGCCAGCAGCGCGTCGACAGGGGTCGGTCCTTCACCCCTCCACTTT CASSASTGVGPSPLHF
NA TRBJ1-5 TRBV7-2 NA TGTGCCAGCAGCCCCCCGGGGCATAGCAATCAGCCCCAGCATTTT CASSPPGHSNQPQHF
NA TRBJ2-5 TRBV28 NA TGTGCCAGCACCGCCAAGGAGACCCAGTACTTC CASTAKETQYF
NA TRBJ1-4 TRBV5-1 TRBD1 TGCGCCAGCAGCCTCGGGACAGGGAATGAAAAACTGTTTTTT CASSLGTGNEKLFF
NA TRBJ2-5 TRBV30 NA TGTGCCTGGGCGACTGGTCTTAACCAGTACTTC CAWATGLNQYF
NA TRBJ1-1 TRBV19 TRBD1 TGTGCCAGTAGTATGTCCCACAGGGGAAACACTGAAGCTTTCTTT CASSMSHRGNTEAFF
NA TRBJ2-1 TRBV11-1 NA TGTGCCAGCAGTCACAGGAGCTCCTACAATGAGCAGTTCTTC CASSHRSSYNEQFF
NA TRBJ2-1 TRBV6-1 NA TGTGCCAGCAGTGAAGAGGACGGACTCGAGATCCCTGAGCAGTTCTTC CASSEEDGLEIPEQFF
NA TRBJ2-5 TRBV6-6 NA TGTGCCAGCAGTTACGGGGCAGGAAAAGAGACCCAGTACTTC CASSYGAGKETQYF
NA TRBJ1-4 TRBV7-9 NA TGTGCCAGCAGCTTATTCGCACAGAATGAAAAACTGTTTTTT CASSLFAQNEKLFF
NA TRBJ1-2 TRBV5-5 TRBD1 TGTGCCAGCAGCTCTAACCGGGCTGAGACAGGGGGATATGGCTACACCTTC CASSSNRAETGGYGYTF
few TRBJ2-6 TRBV5-1 TRBD2 TGCGCCAGCAGCGAGGGCCGGGGGGCTGGGGCCAACGTCCTGACTTTC CASSEGRGAGANVLTF
NA TRBJ2-5 TRBV24-1 TRBD2 TGTGCCACCAGTGAGGGGCCAGCGGGGGGGGGAAATCGAGAGACCCAGTACTTC CATSEGPAGGGNRETQYF
medium-sized TRBJ1-2 TRBV27 NA TGTGCCAGCAGTTTAAGTAGGGATGACTATGGCTACACCTTC CASSLSRDDYGYTF
NA TRBJ2-7 TRBV5-1 TRBD1 TGCGCCAGCAGCCCCCAACGACAGGGGGGCGAGCAGTACTTC CASSPQRQGGEQYF
few TRBJ1-1 TRBV21-1 NA TGTGCCAGCAGTACAGACAGGGGGAACACTGAAGCTTTCTTT CASSTDRGNTEAFF
few TRBJ2-2 TRBV3-1/TRBV3-2 TRBD1 TGTGCCAGCAGCTACACAGGGGCCGGGGAGCTGTTTTTT CASSYTGAGELFF
NA TRBJ2-7 TRBV14 NA TGTGCCAGCAGCATATCACCAAAAAGTGAGCAGTACTTC CASSISPKSEQYF
few TRBJ2-7 TRBV19 NA TGTGCCAGTAGTATGGGGGCGGCCGAGCAGTACTTC CASSMGAAEQYF
NA TRBJ2-2 TRBV18 TRBD1 TGTGCCAGCTCCGGAACAGGGGGATATAACACCGGGGAGCTGTTTTTT CASSGTGGYNTGELFF
few TRBJ2-7 TRBV28 NA TGTGCCAGCAGTTTCCCCTTAGGAGGGTACGAGCAGTACTTC CASSFPLGGYEQYF
NA TRBJ1-1 TRBV6-5 NA TGTGCCAGCAGTTACCGGGGGCTTAGCACTGAAGCTTTCTTT CASSYRGLSTEAFF
NA TRBJ1-1 TRBV6-5 NA TGTGCCAGCAACCGCAGGGCCCCTGGGTGGGCTTTCTTT CASNRRAPGWAFF
NA TRBJ1-2 TRBV29-1 NA TGCAGCGTTGAGGTTCCTGGAGGAGGCTATGGCTACACCTTC CSVEVPGGGYGYTF
medium-sized TRBJ2-7 TRBV6-6 TRBD1 TGTGCCAGCAGTTCTTCAGGGGGCTACGAGCAGTACTTC CASSSSGGYEQYF
few TRBJ1-6 TRBV6-1 NA TGTGCCAGCAGTGAATTGAGGGCTCCCAATTCACCCCTCCACTTT CASSELRAPNSPLHF